This TCR beta chain was retrieved from a study of blood T cell repertoires in COVID-19. As for the study in general: The origin of the acute and convalescent COVID-19 samples was the United States, Italy and Spain. PBMCs, B-cell-depleted T cells, or T cells were the source of the cDNA or gDNA that made up the material.

Authors' analysis steps: Nucleated cell counts were estimated from reference gene primer amplification. Assay: immunoSEQ multiplex PCR; the TCRdb copy retains only in-frame clones and omits some. V, J and clone size reflect that table, while D and trimming were determined from the DNA. The table includes under 150,000 clones, 84% detected once. Sequencing was done on a sample of PBMCs or T cells enriched from blood (not recorded which). The receptor's source is a man aged 40-55 years with acute COVID-19.

The DNA for the CDR3 is TGTGCCAGCAGCCTACAGGAAACTGAAGCTTTCTTT. Amino acids: CASSLQETEAFF. The chain uses TRBV6-5 and TRBJ1-1; a possible D gene is TRBD1 (5 bases). Germline CDR1 MNHEY, CDR2 SVGAGI. This CDR3 comprises 12 residues. Deletions cut 6 bases from V and 5 bases from J, with 10 bases between.